A single sample is the source of the 9 T cell receptor beta chains below, sequenced in a study of cytomegalovirus exposure and HLA in healthy donors. It was with 60 Vbeta and 13 Jbeta primers that the PCR ran. Sequencing used immunoSEQ multiplex PCR; TCRdb keeps in-frame clones, though not all of them. The table records 85,000 to 110,000 clones, around 80% of them present only once. The sequenced sample was PBMCs. The receptors stem from a woman younger than 30 in good health and CMV-seropositive.

The rearrangement joins TRBV28 to TRBJ2-1; D is possibly TRBD2 (5 bases). The CDR3 extends over 16 amino acids. Trimming took off 6 bases at V and 2 bases at J, with 17 bases between the two ends. From germline, CDR1 is MDHEN and CDR2 SYDVKM. The CDR3 loop is CASRGASSGTYNEQFF. For the CDR3, the DNA is TGTGCCAGCAGGGGAGCAAGCAGCGGCACCTACAATGAGCAGTTCTTC.

The V and J genes are TRBV2 and TRBJ2-4; 8 bases map to TRBD1. V shed 3 bases, J shed 7 bases, and the junction held 2 bases outside the gene matches. This CDR3 contains 13 residues. CDR1 is SNHLY and CDR2 is FYNNEI in the germline V gene. CDR3 in DNA: TGTGCCAGCAGTGAGCAGGGGGCGAACATTCAGTACTTC. Its protein product is CASSEQGANIQYF.

The chain uses TRBV11-2 and TRBJ1-3; 10 bases are a match to TRBD1. The trim removed 3 bases at V and 4 bases at J, leaving 0 bases unmatched. Germline values: CDR1 SGHAT, CDR2 FQNNGV. This CDR3 region has 14 residues. The DNA for the CDR3 is TGTGCCAGCAGCTTGACAGGGGGCGGAAACACCATATATTTT. It specifies CASSLTGGGNTIYF.

The chain combines TRBV5-1 with TRBJ2-1; a weak D match, TRBD1 (5 bases). Germline values: CDR1 SGHRS, CDR2 YFSETQ. The CDR3 sequence is 12 residues long. Trimming left V 0 bases short and J 7 bases short, with 5 bases between. This chain's CDR3 is CASSLEGNEQFF. The CDR3 DNA follows: TGCGCCAGCAGCTTGGAGGGGAATGAGCAGTTCTTC.

This clone was seen a single time. The CDR3 loop reads CASSAGLAGANEQFF. Here the CDR3 DNA reads TGTGCCAGCAGTGCTGGACTAGCGGGGGCCAATGAGCAGTTCTTC. The chain combines TRBV25-1 with TRBJ2-1; 13 nucleotides align to TRBD2. There are 15 residues in the CDR3. Germline CDR1 MGHDK, CDR2 SYGVNS. J was trimmed by 6 bases and V by 4 bases; bases with no gene match: 3.

V gene TRBV7-3 combines with J gene TRBJ2-7, with TRBD1 identical over 7 bases. The CDR3 length is 14 residues. J lost 7 bases, V lost 4 bases, and 10 bases had no gene match. Germline lookup yields CDR1 SGHTA and CDR2 FQGTGA. The CDR3 DNA reads as TGTGCCAGCAGCTCTACAGGGGCGTTGGATGAGCAGTACTTC. Amino acid sequence: CASSSTGALDEQYF.

The chain has TRBV19 and TRBJ1-2; 8 nucleotides line up with TRBD1. CDR3 length equals 13 residues. Germline CDR1 is LNHDA and CDR2 is SQIVND (reference sequence). Trimming at V came to 4 bases and at J to 8 bases, leaving 6 bases not matched to a gene. CDR3 sequence (DNA): TGTGCCAGTAGTAAGGACAGGGCAAAGGGCTACACCTTC. Residues: CASSKDRAKGYTF. The whole variable domain, remainder taken from reference TRBV19 and TRBJ1-2, is DGGITQSPKYLFRKEGQNVTLSCEQNLNHDAMYWYRQDPGQGLRLIYYSQIVNDFQKGDIAEGYSVSREKKESFPLTVTSAQKNPTAFYLCASSKDRAKGYTFGSGTRLTVV.

The chain carries TRBV2 and TRBJ1-5; tentatively, D is TRBD1 (6 bases). The CDR3 sequence is 15 residues long. Deletions cut 8 bases from V and 2 bases from J, with 16 bases between. Germline V gene lookup returns CDR1 SNHLY and CDR2 FYNNEI. This chain's CDR3 is CASGQQGRGNQPQHF. The CDR3 coding sequence is TGTGCCAGCGGCCAACAGGGTAGGGGCAATCAGCCCCAGCATTTT.

This chain uses TRBV27 with TRBJ2-7; 8 positions match TRBD2. CDR1 MNHEY and CDR2 SMNVEV come from the germline V gene (reference sequence). This CDR3 has 16 residues. V trimming: 6 bases; J trimming: 3 bases; junction bases outside the gene matches: 13. The CDR3 DNA sequence: TGTGCCAGCAGGCCCTCCGGGGGGGCCGTCTACTACGAGCAGTACTTC. This codes for CASRPSGGAVYYEQYF.